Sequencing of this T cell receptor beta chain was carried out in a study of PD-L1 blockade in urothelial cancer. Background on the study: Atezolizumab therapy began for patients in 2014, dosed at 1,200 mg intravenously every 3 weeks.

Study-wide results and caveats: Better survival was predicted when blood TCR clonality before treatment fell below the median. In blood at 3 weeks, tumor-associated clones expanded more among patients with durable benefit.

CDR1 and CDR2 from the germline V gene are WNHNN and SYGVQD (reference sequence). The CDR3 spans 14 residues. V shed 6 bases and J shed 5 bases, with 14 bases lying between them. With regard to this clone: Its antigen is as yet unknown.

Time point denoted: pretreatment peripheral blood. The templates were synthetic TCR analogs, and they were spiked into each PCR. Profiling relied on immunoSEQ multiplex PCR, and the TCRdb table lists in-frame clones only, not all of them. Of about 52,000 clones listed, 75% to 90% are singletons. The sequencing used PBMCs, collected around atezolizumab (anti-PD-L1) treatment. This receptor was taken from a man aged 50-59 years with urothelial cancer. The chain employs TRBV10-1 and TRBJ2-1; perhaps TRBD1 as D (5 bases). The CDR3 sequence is CASSVSGFHNEQFF. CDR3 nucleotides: TGCGCCAGCAGCGTTTCAGGGTTCCACAATGAGCAGTTCTTC.